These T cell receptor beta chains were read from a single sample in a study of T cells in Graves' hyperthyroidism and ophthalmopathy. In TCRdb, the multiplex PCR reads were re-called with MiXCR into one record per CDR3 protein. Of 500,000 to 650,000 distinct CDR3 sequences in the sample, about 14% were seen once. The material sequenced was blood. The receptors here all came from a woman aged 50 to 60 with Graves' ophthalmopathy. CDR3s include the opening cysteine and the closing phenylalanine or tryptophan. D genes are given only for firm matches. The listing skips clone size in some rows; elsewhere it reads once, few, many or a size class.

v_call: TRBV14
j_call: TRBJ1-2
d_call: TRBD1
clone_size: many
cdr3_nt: TGTGCCAGCAGCCAAGGACAGGGGGCAGGCTATGGCTACACCTTC
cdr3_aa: CASSQGQGAGYGYTF

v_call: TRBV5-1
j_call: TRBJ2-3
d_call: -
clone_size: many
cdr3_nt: TGCGCCAGCAGCCGGCTGGGGGCTAGCACAGATACGCAGTATTTT
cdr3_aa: CASSRLGASTDTQYF

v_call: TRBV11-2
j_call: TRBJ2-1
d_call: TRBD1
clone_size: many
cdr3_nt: TGTGCCAGCAGTATTGACAGGGCCAATGAGCAGTTCTTC
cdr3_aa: CASSIDRANEQFF

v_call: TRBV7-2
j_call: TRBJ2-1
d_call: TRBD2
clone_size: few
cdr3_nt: TGTGCCAGCAGCTTAGGGAGCAGGGAGGGAGATGAGCAGTTCTTC
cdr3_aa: CASSLGSREGDEQFF

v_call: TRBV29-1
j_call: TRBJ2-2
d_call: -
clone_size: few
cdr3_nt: TGCAGCGTTGAAAGGATCTACAGGTCCGGGGAGCTGTTTTTT
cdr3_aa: CSVERIYRSGELFF

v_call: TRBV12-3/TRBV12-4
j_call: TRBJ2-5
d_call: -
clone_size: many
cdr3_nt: TGTGCCAGCAGTTCGGGGTTCCTCCAAGAGACCCAGTACTTC
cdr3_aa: CASSSGFLQETQYF

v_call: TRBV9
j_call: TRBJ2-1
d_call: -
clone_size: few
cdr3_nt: TGTGCCAGCAGCGTTTTCCCCGACAATGAGCAGTTCTTC
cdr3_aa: CASSVFPDNEQFF

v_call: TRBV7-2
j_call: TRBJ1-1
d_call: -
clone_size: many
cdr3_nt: TGTGCCAGCAGCTTAGGGTCCCGCCAGGCTTTCTTT
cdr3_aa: CASSLGSRQAFF

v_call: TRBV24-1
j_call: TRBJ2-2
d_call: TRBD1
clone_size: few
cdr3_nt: TGTGCCACCAGTGACCACAGGGGTGCGAACACCGGGGAGCTGTTTTTT
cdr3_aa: CATSDHRGANTGELFF

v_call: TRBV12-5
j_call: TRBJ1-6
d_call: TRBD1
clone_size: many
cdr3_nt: TGTGCTAGTGGTTATTTACCGGGACAGCGACTGTATAATTCACCCCTCCACTTT
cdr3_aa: CASGYLPGQRLYNSPLHF

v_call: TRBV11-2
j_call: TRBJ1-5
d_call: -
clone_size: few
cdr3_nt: TGTGCCAGCAGCTTAGTGAGTTCTCAGCCCCAGCATTTT
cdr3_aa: CASSLVSSQPQHF

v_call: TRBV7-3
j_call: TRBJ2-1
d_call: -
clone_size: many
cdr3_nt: TGTGCCAGCAGCTTAACTCCGGACAGACCAGACAATGAGCAGTTCTTC
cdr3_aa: CASSLTPDRPDNEQFF

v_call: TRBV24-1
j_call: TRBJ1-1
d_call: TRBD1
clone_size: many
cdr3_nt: TGTGCCACCAGTGATTCGCGACAGGGGAACACTGAAGCTTTCTTT
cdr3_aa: CATSDSRQGNTEAFF

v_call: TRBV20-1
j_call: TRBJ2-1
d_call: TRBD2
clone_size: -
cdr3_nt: TGCAGTGCTCATCTAGCGGGAGGTTGGAATGAGCAGTTCTTC
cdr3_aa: CSAHLAGGWNEQFF

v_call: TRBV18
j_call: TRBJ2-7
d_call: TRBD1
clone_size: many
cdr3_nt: TGTGCCAGCTCACACGGACAGGGGGAAGCCTACGAGCAGTACTTC
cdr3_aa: CASSHGQGEAYEQYF

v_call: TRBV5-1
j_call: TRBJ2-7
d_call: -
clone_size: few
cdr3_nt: TGCGCCAGCAGCTCCGGGACAAGGACCTACGAGCAGTACTTC
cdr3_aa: CASSSGTRTYEQYF

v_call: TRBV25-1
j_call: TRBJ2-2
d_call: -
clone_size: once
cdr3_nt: TGTGCCAGCAGTGATTTCGTTCGTGGGAGTGGTACCGGGGAGCTGTTTTTT
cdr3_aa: CASSDFVRGSGTGELFF

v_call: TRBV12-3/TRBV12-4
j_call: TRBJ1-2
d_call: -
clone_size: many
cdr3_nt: TGTGCCAGCAGTTTAGCGGAGGGTGCGGGCGGCTACACCTTC
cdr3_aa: CASSLAEGAGGYTF

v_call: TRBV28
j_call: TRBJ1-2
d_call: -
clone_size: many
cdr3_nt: TGTGCCAGCAGTTTAGTTACCAGGAACGGTGGCTACACCTTC
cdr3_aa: CASSLVTRNGGYTF

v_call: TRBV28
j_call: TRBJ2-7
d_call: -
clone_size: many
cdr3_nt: TGTGCCAGCAGCGCCGACATCGTCGACGAGCAGTACTTC
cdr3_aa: CASSADIVDEQYF

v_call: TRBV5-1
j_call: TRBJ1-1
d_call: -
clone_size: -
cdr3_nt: TGCGCCAGCAGCTTGAGGCAGGGTGTGAACACTGAAGCTTTCTTT
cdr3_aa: CASSLRQGVNTEAFF

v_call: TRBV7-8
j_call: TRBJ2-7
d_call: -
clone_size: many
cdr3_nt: TGTGCCAGCAGCTTAGATGGACAGAGCACCTACGAGCAGTACTTC
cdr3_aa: CASSLDGQSTYEQYF

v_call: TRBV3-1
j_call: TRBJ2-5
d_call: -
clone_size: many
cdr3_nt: TGTGCCAGCAGCCAAGAGTGGCAACAAGAGACCCAGTACTTC
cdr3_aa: CASSQEWQQETQYF

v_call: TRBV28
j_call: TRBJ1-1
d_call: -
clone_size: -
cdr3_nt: TGTGCCAGCAGTTTATTCGGGCGAGGCCTGAACACTGAAGCTTTCTTT
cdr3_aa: CASSLFGRGLNTEAFF

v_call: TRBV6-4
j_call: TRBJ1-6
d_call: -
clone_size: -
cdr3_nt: TGTGCCAGCAGTGCCCCGATTAGTTCACCCCTCCACTTT
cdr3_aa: CASSAPISSPLHF

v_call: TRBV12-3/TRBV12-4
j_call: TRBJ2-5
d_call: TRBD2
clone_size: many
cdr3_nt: TGTGCCAGCAGTTCCAACCTAGCGGGGGGGAGAGAGACCCAGTACTTC
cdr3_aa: CASSSNLAGGRETQYF

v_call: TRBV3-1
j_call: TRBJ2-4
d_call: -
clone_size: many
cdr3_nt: TGTGCCAGCAGCCAAGATCCCGCCATCGGATTGGGTAAAAACATTCAGTACTTC
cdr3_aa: CASSQDPAIGLGKNIQYF

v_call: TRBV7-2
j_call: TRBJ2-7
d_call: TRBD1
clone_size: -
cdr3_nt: TGTGCCAGCAGCGGGACCGGGACAGGGGTCTACGAGCAGTACTTC
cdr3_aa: CASSGTGTGVYEQYF

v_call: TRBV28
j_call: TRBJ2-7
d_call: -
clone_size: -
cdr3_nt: TGTGCCAGCAGTTATGGGGGACCTAGTAACGAGCAGTACTTC
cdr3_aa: CASSYGGPSNEQYF

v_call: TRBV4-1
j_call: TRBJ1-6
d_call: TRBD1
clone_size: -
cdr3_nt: TGCGCCACTCGCGGGACAGGGGGAAATTCACCCCTCCACTTT
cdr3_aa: CATRGTGGNSPLHF

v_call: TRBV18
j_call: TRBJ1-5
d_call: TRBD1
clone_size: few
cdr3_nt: TGTGCCAGCTCACCAAAAGCCGGGACAGGGGGCGTTCATCAGCCCCAGCATTTT
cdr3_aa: CASSPKAGTGGVHQPQHF

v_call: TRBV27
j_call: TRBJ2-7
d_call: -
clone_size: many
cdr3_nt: TGTGCCAGCAGTTCCGCCGGACCGAGGAGCTCCTACGAGCAGTACTTC
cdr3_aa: CASSSAGPRSSYEQYF

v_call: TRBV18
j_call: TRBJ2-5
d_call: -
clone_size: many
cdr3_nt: TGTGCCAGCTCACCACTGCATGGCCAAGAGACCCAGTACTTC
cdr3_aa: CASSPLHGQETQYF

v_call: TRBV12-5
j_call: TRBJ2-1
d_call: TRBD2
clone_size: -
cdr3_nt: TGTGCTAGTGGTTTGGAACAAAGCGGGAGGGCCTGGGACAATGAGCAGTTCTTC
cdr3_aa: CASGLEQSGRAWDNEQFF

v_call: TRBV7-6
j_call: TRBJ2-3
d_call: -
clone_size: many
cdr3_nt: TGTGCCAGCAGTTCTCTGGGGGTCGCAGATACGCAGTATTTT
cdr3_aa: CASSSLGVADTQYF

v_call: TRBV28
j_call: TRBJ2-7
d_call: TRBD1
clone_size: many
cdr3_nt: TGTGCCAGCACGGGACAGCAATACGAGCAGTACTTC
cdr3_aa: CASTGQQYEQYF

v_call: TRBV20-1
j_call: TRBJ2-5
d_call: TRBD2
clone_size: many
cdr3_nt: TGCAGTGCGAGTGGACTAGCGACGTCAGAGACCCAGTACTTC
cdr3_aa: CSASGLATSETQYF

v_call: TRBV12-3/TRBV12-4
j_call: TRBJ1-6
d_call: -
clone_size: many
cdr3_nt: TGTGCCAGCAGAACAGGCGGACAGCCGAGGGCTAATTCACCCCTCCACTTT
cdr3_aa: CASRTGGQPRANSPLHF

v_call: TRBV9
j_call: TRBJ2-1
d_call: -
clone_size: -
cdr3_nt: TGTGCCAGCAGCGTACTTGAGAGCTCCTACAATGAGCAGTTCTTC
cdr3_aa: CASSVLESSYNEQFF

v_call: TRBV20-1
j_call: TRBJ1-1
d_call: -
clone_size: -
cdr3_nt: TGCAGTGCTAGAGGGCAGTCCAACTCGAACACTGAAGCTTTCTTT
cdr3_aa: CSARGQSNSNTEAFF

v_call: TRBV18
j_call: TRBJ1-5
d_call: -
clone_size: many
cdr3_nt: TGTGCCAGCTCCCCAAGCAGGGCGCAGCCCCAGCATTTT
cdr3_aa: CASSPSRAQPQHF

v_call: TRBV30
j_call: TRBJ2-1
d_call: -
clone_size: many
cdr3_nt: TGTGCCTGGACTATAAAGGGAGTAAATGAGCAGTTCTTC
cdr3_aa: CAWTIKGVNEQFF

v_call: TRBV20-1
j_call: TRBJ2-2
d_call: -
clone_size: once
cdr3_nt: TGCAGTGCTAATCTGGGCCCGGACACCGGGGAGCTGTTTTTT
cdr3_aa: CSANLGPDTGELFF

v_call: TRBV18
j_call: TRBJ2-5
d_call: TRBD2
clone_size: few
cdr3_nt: TGTGCCAGCTCACGAGGACTAGCGGGAAGGGAGACCCAGTACTTC
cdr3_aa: CASSRGLAGRETQYF

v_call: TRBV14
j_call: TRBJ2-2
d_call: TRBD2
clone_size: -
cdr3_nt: TGTGCCAGCAGCCAAAGACTAGCGGTAAACACCGGGGAGCTGTTTTTT
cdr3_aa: CASSQRLAVNTGELFF

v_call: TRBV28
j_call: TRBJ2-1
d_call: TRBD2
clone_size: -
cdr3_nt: TGTGCCAGCAGTTTATTCGCAGCGGGAGGTAGTAGCAATGAGCAGTTCTTC
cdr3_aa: CASSLFAAGGSSNEQFF

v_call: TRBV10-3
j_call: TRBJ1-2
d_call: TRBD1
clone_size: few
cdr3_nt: TGTGCCATCACGAGGGGACAGGGTGTGTCCTATGGCTACACCTTC
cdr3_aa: CAITRGQGVSYGYTF